This T cell receptor (beta chain) was sequenced for a study of CD8 T cells in ankylosing spondylitis. General study results and limits: There was reportedly significant enrichment of clones that were disease-linked in matched ankylosing spondylitis synovial fluid. It appeared that ankylosing spondylitis blood was characterized by a TCR beta motif of several highly homologous variants. As for the disease-linked clones, they showed a CD8+ phenotype and occurred at relatively low frequencies in peripheral blood. Prior literature has documented some motif variants in synovial fluid and blood from reactive arthritis.

The germline V gene encodes CDR1 SQVTM and CDR2 ANQGSEA. The length of the CDR3 is 11 residues. Deletions cut 7 bases from V and 15 bases from J, with 16 bases between. A word on this clonotype: Its specificity is not known.

Quantitative 5'-RACE with molecular barcodes produced the TCR beta libraries. TCRdb independently ran MiXCR on the 5' RACE reads; one entry per CDR3 protein. Of some 700,000 distinct CDR3 sequences listed, 19% are singletons. The origin of this receptor is a male donor with ankylosing spondylitis. The chain links TRBV29-1 to TRBJ1-6; no definite D call. Sequencing was carried out using blood, either unsorted or a sorted T cell fraction (not recorded which). CDR3 nucleotide sequence: TGCAGCGGGTTCGGGTTCTTTCACCTCCACTTT. Its translation: CSGFGFFHLHF.